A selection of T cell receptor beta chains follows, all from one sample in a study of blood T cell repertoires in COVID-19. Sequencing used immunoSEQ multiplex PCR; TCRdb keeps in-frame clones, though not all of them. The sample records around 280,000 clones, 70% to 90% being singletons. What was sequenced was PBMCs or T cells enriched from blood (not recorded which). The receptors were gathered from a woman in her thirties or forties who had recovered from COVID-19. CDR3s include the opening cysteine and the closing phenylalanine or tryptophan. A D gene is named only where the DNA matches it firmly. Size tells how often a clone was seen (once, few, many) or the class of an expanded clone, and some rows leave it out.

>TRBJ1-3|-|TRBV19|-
CASRPEHNRSGNTIYF
TGTGCCAGTCGCCCTGAACATAATCGCTCTGGAAACACCATATATTTT
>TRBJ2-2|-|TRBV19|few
CASGQNLAGELFF
TGTGCCAGCGGACAAAATCTTGCCGGGGAGCTGTTTTTT
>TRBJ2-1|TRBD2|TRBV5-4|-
CASSKVAGGLENEQFF
TGTGCCAGCAGCAAGGTAGCGGGAGGGCTCGAAAATGAGCAGTTCTTC
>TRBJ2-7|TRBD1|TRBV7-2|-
CASSFLGTGSEEQYF
TGTGCCAGCAGCTTTCTCGGGACAGGGTCAGAAGAGCAGTACTTC
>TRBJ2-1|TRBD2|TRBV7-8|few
CASSLGFVAGGSQDNNEQFF
TGTGCCAGCAGCTTAGGGTTCGTTGCGGGAGGGTCCCAAGACAACAATGAGCAGTTCTTC
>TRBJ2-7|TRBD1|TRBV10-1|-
CASRQTGGDEQYF
TGCGCCAGCAGGCAGACAGGGGGCGACGAGCAGTACTTC
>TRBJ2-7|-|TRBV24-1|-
CATSDSITDSPEQYF
TGTGCCACCAGTGATTCCATAACCGACAGCCCCGAGCAGTACTTC
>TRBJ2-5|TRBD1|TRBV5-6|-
CASSWGQAGTQYF
TGTGCCAGCAGCTGGGGACAGGCGGGGACCCAGTACTTC
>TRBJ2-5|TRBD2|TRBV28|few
CASSPPGLGGETQYF
TGTGCCAGCAGCCCCCCGGGACTAGGGGGGGAGACCCAGTACTTC
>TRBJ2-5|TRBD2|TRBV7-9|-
CASTDSGEETQYF
TGTGCCAGCACCGATAGCGGGGAAGAGACCCAGTACTTC
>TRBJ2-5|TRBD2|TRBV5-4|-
CASHNPGSGRRETQYF
TGTGCCAGCCACAACCCTGGCAGCGGGAGGAGGGAGACCCAGTACTTC
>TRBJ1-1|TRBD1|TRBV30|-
CAWDRVHTEAFF
TGTGCCTGGGACAGGGTACACACTGAAGCTTTCTTT
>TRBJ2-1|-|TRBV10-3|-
CAISERSSLNYNEQFF
TGTGCCATCAGTGAGCGGTCTAGCCTTAACTACAATGAGCAGTTCTTC
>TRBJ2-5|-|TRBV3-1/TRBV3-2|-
CASSPSFGRFETQYF
TGTGCCAGCAGCCCCTCTTTCGGGAGATTCGAGACCCAGTACTTC
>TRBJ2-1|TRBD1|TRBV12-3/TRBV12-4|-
CASRTGPNNEQFF
TGTGCCAGCAGGACAGGGCCCAACAATGAGCAGTTCTTC
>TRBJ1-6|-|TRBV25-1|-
CASLEGANSPLHF
TGTGCCAGCCTCGAAGGGGCTAATTCACCCCTCCACTTT
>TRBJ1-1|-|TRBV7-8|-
CASSTREGRRNTEAFF
TGTGCCAGCAGCACCCGGGAGGGGCGCAGGAACACTGAAGCTTTCTTT
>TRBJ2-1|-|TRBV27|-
CANIERESPSSYNEQFF
TGTGCCAACATAGAAAGGGAGTCCCCGAGCTCCTACAATGAGCAGTTCTTC
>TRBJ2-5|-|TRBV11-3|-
CASSYRSTETQYF
TGTGCCAGCAGCTACAGAAGCACGGAGACCCAGTACTTC
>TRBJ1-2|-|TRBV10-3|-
CAISEPQDSLGGYTF
TGTGCCATCAGTGAGCCTCAGGATTCCTTAGGTGGCTACACCTTC
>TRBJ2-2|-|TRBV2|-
CANLGNTGELFF
TGTGCCAATCTCGGGAACACCGGGGAGCTGTTTTTT
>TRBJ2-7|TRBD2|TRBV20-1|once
CSASGSIAGAEQYF
TGCAGTGCTAGTGGATCGATAGCGGGAGCCGAGCAGTACTTC
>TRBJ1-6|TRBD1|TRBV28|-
CASSRDRAAPLHF
TGTGCCAGCAGTAGGGACAGGGCGGCACCCCTCCACTTT
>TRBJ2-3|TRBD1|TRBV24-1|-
CATSGTQGASLDTQYF
TGTGCCACCAGTGGCACACAGGGGGCGAGTTTGGATACGCAGTATTTT
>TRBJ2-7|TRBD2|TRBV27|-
CASRGLAGYEQYF
TGTGCCAGCAGGGGACTAGCGGGTTACGAGCAGTACTTC
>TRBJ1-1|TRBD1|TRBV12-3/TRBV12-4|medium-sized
CASRGQGAVRAFF
TGTGCCAGCAGGGGACAGGGGGCGGTTCGGGCTTTCTTT
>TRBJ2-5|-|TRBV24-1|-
CATSDPEETQYF
TGTGCCACCAGTGACCCGGAAGAGACCCAGTACTTC
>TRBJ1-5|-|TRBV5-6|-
CASTLGRARQPQHF
TGTGCCAGCACCTTAGGGAGGGCCAGGCAGCCCCAGCATTTT
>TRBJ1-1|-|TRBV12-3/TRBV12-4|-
CASRGLGNTEAFF
TGTGCCAGCAGGGGGCTCGGGAACACTGAAGCTTTCTTT
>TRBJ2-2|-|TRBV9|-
CASSVNTAGELFF
TGTGCCAGCAGCGTGAACACCGCCGGGGAGCTGTTTTTT
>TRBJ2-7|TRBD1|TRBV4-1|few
CASSELSGTGGTYEQYF
TGCGCCAGCAGCGAATTATCCGGGACAGGGGGTACCTACGAGCAGTACTTC
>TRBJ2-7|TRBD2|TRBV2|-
CASSEEGLAGNEQYF
TGTGCCAGCAGTGAAGAGGGACTAGCGGGGAACGAGCAGTACTTC
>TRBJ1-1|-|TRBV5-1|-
CASSLEGVTNTEAFF
TGCGCCAGCAGCTTGGAAGGGGTGACAAACACTGAAGCTTTCTTT
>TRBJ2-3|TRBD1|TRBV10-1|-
CASRPGTGVTDTQYF
TGCGCCAGCAGACCCGGGACAGGGGTTACAGATACGCAGTATTTT
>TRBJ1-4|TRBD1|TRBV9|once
CASSGRGNEKLFF
TGTGCCAGCAGCGGCAGGGGGAATGAAAAACTGTTTTTT
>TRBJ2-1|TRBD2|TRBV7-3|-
CASRLLAGVSGPQFF
TGTGCCAGCAGACTTCTAGCGGGAGTGAGTGGACCTCAGTTCTTC
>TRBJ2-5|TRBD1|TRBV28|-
CASSLPGQGLETQYF
TGTGCCAGCAGTTTACCGGGACAGGGGTTAGAGACCCAGTACTTC
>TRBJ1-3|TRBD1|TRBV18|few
CASSPVGTGGSGNTIYF
TGTGCCAGCTCACCCGTGGGGACAGGGGGCTCTGGAAACACCATATATTTT
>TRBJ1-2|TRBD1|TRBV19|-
CASSIAPGTGYGYTF
TGTGCCAGTAGTATAGCTCCCGGGACAGGGTACGGCTACACCTTC
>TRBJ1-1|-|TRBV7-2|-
CASSLYGGDTEAFF
TGTGCCAGCAGCTTATATGGGGGGGACACTGAAGCTTTCTTT
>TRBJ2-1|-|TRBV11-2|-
CASSLVIMAATSGSAEQFF
TGTGCCAGCAGCTTAGTTATCATGGCGGCTACGTCTGGCTCGGCTGAGCAGTTCTTC
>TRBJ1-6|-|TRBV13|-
CASSLGTAMTPLHF
TGTGCCAGCAGCTTAGGGACAGCAATGACACCCCTCCACTTT